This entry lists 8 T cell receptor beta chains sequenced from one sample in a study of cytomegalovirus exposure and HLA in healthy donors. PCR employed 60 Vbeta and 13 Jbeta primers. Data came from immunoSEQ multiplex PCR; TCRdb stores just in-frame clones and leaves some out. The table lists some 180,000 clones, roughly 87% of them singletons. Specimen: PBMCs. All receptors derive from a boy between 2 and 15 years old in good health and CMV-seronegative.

CDR3 protein: CASSSGGAKNIQYF. The CDR3 DNA follows: TGTGCCAGCAGCTCAGGGGGGGCCAAAAACATTCAGTACTTC. The chain joins TRBV28 to TRBJ2-4, with D perhaps matching TRBD1 (7 bases). Germline V gene lookup returns CDR1 MDHEN and CDR2 SYDVKM. The ends were cut back, 6 bases at V and 1 base at J, with 10 bases in the middle. There are 14 residues in the CDR3.

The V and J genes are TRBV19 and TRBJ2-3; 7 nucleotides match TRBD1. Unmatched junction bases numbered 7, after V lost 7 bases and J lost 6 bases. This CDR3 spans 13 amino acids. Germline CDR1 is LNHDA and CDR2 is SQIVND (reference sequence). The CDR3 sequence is CASTSTGTDTQYF. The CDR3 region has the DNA TGTGCCAGTACCTCGACAGGGACGGATACGCAGTATTTT.

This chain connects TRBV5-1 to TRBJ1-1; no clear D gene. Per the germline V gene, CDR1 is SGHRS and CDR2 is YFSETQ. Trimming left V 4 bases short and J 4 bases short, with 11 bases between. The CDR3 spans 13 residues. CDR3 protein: CASSGGSVTEAFF. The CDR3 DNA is TGCGCCAGCAGCGGCGGTAGTGTCACTGAAGCTTTCTTT.

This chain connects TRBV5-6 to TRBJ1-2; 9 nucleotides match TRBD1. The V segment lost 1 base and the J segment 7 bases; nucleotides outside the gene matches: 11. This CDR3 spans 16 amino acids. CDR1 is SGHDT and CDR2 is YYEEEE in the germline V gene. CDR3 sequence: CASSLNLGQGLSGYTF. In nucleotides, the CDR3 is TGTGCCAGCAGCTTGAATCTGGGACAGGGTCTATCTGGCTACACCTTC.

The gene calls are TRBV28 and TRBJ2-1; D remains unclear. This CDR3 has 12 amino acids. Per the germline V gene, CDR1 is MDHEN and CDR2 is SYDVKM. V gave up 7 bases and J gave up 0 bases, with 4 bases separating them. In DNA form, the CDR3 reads TGTGCCAGCACGTCCTCCTACAATGAGCAGTTCTTC. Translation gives CASTSSYNEQFF.

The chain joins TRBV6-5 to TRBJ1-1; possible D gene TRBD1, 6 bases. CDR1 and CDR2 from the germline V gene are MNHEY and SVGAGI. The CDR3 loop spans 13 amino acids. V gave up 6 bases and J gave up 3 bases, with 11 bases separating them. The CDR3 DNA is TGTGCCAGCAGAGAACAGGGCGACACTGAAGCTTTCTTT. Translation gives CASREQGDTEAFF.

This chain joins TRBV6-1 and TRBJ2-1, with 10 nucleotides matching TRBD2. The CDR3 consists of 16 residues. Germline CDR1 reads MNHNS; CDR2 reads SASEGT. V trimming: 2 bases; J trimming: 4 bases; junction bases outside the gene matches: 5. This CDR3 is CASSESASGSYNEQFF. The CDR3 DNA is TGTGCCAGCAGTGAATCGGCTAGCGGGAGTTACAATGAGCAGTTCTTC.

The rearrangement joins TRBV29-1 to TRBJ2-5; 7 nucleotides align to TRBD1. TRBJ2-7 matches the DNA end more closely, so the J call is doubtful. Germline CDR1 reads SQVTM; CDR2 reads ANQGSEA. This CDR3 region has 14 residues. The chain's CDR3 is CSVSQGTASYEQYF. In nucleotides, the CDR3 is TGCAGCGTTTCCCAGGGGACAGCCTCCTACGAGCAGTACTTC.